The T cell receptor beta chain under discussion was sequenced for a study of vaccination effects on CD4 cells after COVID-19. Study-wide background: Two doses of BNT162b2 or mRNA-1273 vaccine were administered to participants.

This clone appeared a single time. Its antigen is unidentified. Assay used: immunoSEQ multiplex PCR; TCRdb lists only in-frame clones, some missing. The sample gives approximately 15,000 clones, over 65% of which show up once; around 25% is in the top ten. Sequencing followed a ViraFEST assay step that expanded antigen-specific CD4+ T cells with viral peptide pools. At the end of more than 8 days of culture, CD4+ T cells were isolated. Cultures got half-medium changes with IL-2 on days 3 and 7. The material sequenced was CD4+ T cells from PBMCs cultured with HCoV-229E spike peptides, taken before COVID-19 vaccination. This receptor was identified in a human donor who received a COVID-19 vaccine.

The CDR3 loop is CASSASDSSYNEQFF. The CDR3 DNA is TGCGCCAGCAGCGCTTCGGACAGTTCCTACAATGAGCAGTTCTTC. The rearrangement joins TRBV5-1 to TRBJ2-1, with D possibly matching TRBD1 (6 bases). The CDR3 extends over 15 amino acids. Germline values: CDR1 SGHRS, CDR2 YFSETQ. V lost 4 bases to trimming and J lost 1 base, with 12 bases between them.